This T cell receptor (beta chain) was identified in a study of beta chain features in type 1 diabetes listed by TCRdb under 2018. Notes on the research overall: Mean age, gender distribution, total cell number and subset yield did not differ between patients and healthy donors. In the study, recently diagnosed type 1 diabetes patients and matched healthy donors were compared on the TCRB repertoires of their sorted circulating CD4+ T cell subsets. Regulatory and stem cell-like memory subsets were obtained from only 8 patients and roughly eight healthy donors, while naive and central memory subsets were obtained from all 28 donors. A total of roughly 100 million sorted cells were examined across all samples, and RNA yield correlated strongly with the number of cells per subset. Overall results and qualifications from the work: Because cDNA was sequenced instead of genomic DNA, highly expressing activated cells could be over-represented, though the groups showed no difference in activation or CD3 levels. At VDJ recombination sites, patients with type 1 diabetes made fewer insertions and deleted more nucleotides, a pattern implying thymic rearrangement abnormalities. Shorter templates might be favored by PCR, yet because patient and control samples were amplified and corrected together, any such skew would affect both groups equally. A moderate but significant shortening of TCRB CDR3 length was observed in type 1 diabetes patients in all four CD4+ subsets. Because small numbers of individuals were included in the HLA sub-analyses, any influence of HLA type on TCRB rearrangement was left unresolved. The naive, central memory and regulatory TCRB repertoires appeared to resemble one another more closely among patients than among healthy donors.

V is reduced by 5 bases and J by 3 bases, leaving a spacing of 17 bases between them. Measured from the cysteine to the phenylalanine, the CDR3 is 16 residues long. Here the CDR3 DNA is all that survives: 48 bases in frame from base 1. Looking up the germline V gene yields CDR1 SGHTA and CDR2 FQGNSA. As for this clone: This clone's antigen is unknown. Per-base qualities were not stored, and no clone one base away is much larger.

All of the isolated RNA was reverse transcribed with the High Capacity cDNA Reverse Transcription Kit, so expressed TCRB transcripts were sequenced. Naive, central memory and regulatory T cell samples underwent deep immunoSEQ sequencing, averaging roughly 3.3 million total reads per sample. Sorted cells were lysed in RLT buffer and RNA was extracted with DNase-treated RNeasy Micro or Mini kits, depending on cell number. To prevent cross-contamination, every cell subset was processed on its own, while patient and healthy donor samples were processed together. The immunoSEQ multiplex PCR was used to amplify TCRB sequences from cDNA, generating 87-bp fragments that spanned the CDR3 region. The amplicons were sequenced using the Illumina HiSeq platform. On the authors' methods: Synthetic template baselines were used to correct PCR bias computationally, reads within Hamming distance 2 were collapsed, and singletons that could not be merged were discarded. Reads were aligned against IMGT to assign V, D and J genes, CDR3 length and insertions or deletions at six rearrangement sites. Clonotype counts were normalized to sorted cell number within each subset before computing true diversity and Gini coefficients with the tcR R package. The overlap coefficient, calculated on TCRB nucleotide sequences, was used to measure repertoire sharing. Out-of-frame TCRB sequences from naive cells were analyzed as a proxy for the pre-selection repertoire. In TCRdb, the immuneACCESS table is reduced to in-frame sequences with V and J assigned. These tables do not hold every clone; where another copy was compared, an unresolved V gene accounts for under half, and the others remain unexplained. V and J calls and clone size are those listed in that table; D and trimming were worked out from the DNA. The sample contains about 330,000 clones, 9.5% to 12% of them found a single time. The top ten constitute roughly 0.014% of the sample.

Each donor gave one peripheral blood draw, roughly 120 mL on average, collected into heparinised tubes. A BD FACSAria II and a panel including CD45RO, CCR7, CD25, CD127, CD95 and CD27 were used to sort naive, central memory, regulatory and stem cell-like memory CD4+ T cells. A purity above 98% was achieved for all sorted populations. PBMCs were isolated immediately by Lymphoprep density gradient centrifugation and stained directly without culture. Samples were stained and sorted in pairs, with one healthy donor and one patient per experiment, so that batch effects were minimized. The sequence derives from a woman in her 30s in good health. Recombination joined TRBV7-2 with TRBJ2-4; TRBD1 is a weak D gene call, 6 bases matching. Sequences were obtained from naive CD4+ T cells from blood. Explained via the paper, the cell subset or site label denotes: true naive CD4+ T cells. In nucleotides, the sequence is TGTGCCAGCAGCCCCCGGACAGTATCAAACAAAAACATTCAGTACTTC. Its coded protein is CASSPRTVSNKNIQYF. Reference TRBV7-2 and TRBJ2-4 proteins supply the regions before and after the CDR3; the full variable domain is: GAGVSQSPSNKVTEKGKDVELRCDPISGHTALYWYRQSLGQGLEFLIYFQGNSAPDKSGLPSDRFSAERTGGSVSTLTIQRTQQEDSAVYLCASSPRTVSNKNIQYFGAGTRLSVL.